Here is one T cell receptor (beta chain) with its context. Its specificity is unknown. The data stem from a study of beta chain features in type 1 diabetes. General observations from the study: Reduced insertions and increased deletions marked VDJ junctions in type 1 diabetes patients.

This CDR3 is 16 amino acids long. Between the trimmed V and J ends, which lost 4 bases and 3 bases, there was a span of 22 bases. Germline loops: CDR1 SQVTM, CDR2 ANQGSEA. Expressed TCRB transcripts were sequenced because the entire RNA isolate underwent reverse transcription. Sequencing of naive, central memory and regulatory T cell samples gave an average of around 4 million reads. Clones were read by immunoSEQ multiplex PCR, and TCRdb kept only the in-frame ones, dropping some. The profile shows 500,000 to 700,000 clones, less than 20% of them singletons. The source is a man between 18 and 29 years old in good health. The chain carries TRBV29-1 and TRBJ2-7; TRBD2 is a possible D gene (5 bases). Sequencing was performed on naive CD4+ T cells from blood. The DNA for the CDR3 is TGCAGCGTTGCCCAAGCGAGGGCGGTCGCAATCTACGAGCAGTACTTC. It yields the protein CSVAQARAVAIYEQYF.